The source of this T cell receptor (beta chain) is a study of T-cell memory formation after mild COVID-19. The CDR3 contains 13 residues. V shed 5 bases, J shed 5 bases, and the junction held 5 bases outside the gene matches. Per the germline V gene, CDR1 is MNHEY and CDR2 is SVGAGI. This clonotype has just a few counts. Using its own MiXCR run on the 5' RACE reads, TCRdb lists one record per CDR3 protein. This repertoire shows fewer than 700,000 distinct CDR3 sequences, more than 15% found once; its top ten account for approximately 12%. The chain recombines TRBV6-5 with TRBJ2-5, with TRBD1 matching 7 bases. Material: PBMCs or a T cell subset sorted from them (not recorded which). This TCR derives from an adult woman who had mild COVID-19 (a few samples of this study predate the infection). Cell type and time point are not known. CDR3 sequence (DNA): TGTGCCAGCAGTACGACAGGGTGGGAGACCCAGTACTTC. Translating gives CASSTTGWETQYF.